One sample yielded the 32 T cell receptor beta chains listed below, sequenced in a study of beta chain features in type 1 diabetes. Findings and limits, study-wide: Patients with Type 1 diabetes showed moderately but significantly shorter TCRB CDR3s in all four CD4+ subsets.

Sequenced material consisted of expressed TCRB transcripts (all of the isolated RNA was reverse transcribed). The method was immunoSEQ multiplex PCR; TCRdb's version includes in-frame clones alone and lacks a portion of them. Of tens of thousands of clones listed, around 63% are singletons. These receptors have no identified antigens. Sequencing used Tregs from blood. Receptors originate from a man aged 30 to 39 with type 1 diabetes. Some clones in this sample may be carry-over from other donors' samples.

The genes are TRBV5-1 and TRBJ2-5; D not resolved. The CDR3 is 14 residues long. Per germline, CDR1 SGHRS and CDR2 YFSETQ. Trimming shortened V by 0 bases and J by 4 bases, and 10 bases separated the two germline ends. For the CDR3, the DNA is TGCGCCAGCAGCTTGGGTACTACCGGAGAGACCCAGTACTTC. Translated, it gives CASSLGTTGETQYF.

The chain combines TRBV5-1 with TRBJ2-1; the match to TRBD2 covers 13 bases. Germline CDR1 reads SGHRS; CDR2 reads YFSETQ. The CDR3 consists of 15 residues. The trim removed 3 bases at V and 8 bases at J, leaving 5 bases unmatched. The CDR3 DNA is TGCGCCAGCAGCTCCACTAGCGGGGGGGCCCATGAGCAGTTCTTC. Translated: CASSSTSGGAHEQFF.

The CDR3 protein is CASSFWRGSYEQYF. DNA for the CDR3: TGCGCCAGCAGCTTTTGGCGGGGGTCCTACGAGCAGTACTTC. The chain is built from TRBV5-1 and TRBJ2-7, with TRBD2 matching over 7 bases. This CDR3 is built from 14 residues. Germline V gene lookup returns CDR1 SGHRS and CDR2 YFSETQ. Trimming removed 2 bases from V and 1 base from J; junction bases left unmatched: 3.

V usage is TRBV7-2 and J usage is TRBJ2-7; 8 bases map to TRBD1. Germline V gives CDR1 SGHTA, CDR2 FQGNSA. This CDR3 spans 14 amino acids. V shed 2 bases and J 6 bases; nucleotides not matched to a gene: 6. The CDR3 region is CASSLTGQGAEQYF. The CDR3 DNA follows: TGTGCCAGCAGCTTAACAGGACAGGGCGCCGAGCAGTACTTC.

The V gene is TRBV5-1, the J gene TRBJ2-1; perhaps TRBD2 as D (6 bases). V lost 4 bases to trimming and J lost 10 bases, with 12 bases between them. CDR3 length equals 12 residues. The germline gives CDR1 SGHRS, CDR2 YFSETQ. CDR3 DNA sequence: TGCGCCAGCAGCCCCCCAGCGGGCGAGCAGTTCTTC. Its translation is CASSPPAGEQFF.

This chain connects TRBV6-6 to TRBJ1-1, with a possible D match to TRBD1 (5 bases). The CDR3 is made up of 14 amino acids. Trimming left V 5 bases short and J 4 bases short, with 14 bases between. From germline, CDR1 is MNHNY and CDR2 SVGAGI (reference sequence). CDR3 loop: CASSTGAGITEAFF. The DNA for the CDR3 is TGTGCCAGCAGTACAGGAGCGGGTATCACTGAAGCTTTCTTT.

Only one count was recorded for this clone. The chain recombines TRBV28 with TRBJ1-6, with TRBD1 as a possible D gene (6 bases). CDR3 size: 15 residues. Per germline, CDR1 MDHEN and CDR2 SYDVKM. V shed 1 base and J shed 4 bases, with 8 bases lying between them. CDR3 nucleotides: TGTGCCAGCAGTTTATTTACAGGGTATAATTCACCCCTCCACTTT. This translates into CASSLFTGYNSPLHF. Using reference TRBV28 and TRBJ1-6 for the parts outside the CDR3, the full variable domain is DVKVTQSSRYLVKRTGEKVFLECVQDMDHENMFWYRQDPGLGLRLIYFSYDVKMKEKGDIPEGYSVSREKKERFSLILESASTNQTSMYLCASSLFTGYNSPLHFGNGTRLTVT.

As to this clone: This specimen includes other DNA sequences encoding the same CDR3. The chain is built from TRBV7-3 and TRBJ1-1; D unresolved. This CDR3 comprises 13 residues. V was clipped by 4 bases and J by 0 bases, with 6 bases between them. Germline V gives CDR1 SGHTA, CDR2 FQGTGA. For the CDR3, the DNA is TGTGCCAGCAGCTCGCAGATGAACACTGAAGCTTTCTTT. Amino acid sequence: CASSSQMNTEAFF.

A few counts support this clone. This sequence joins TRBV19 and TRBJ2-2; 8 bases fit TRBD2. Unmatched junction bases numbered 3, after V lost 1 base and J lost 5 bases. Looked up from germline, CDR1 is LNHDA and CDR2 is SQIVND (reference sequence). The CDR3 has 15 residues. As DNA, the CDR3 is TGTGCCAGTAGTATAGTAGCGGGGCGGACCGGGGAGCTGTTTTTT. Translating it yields CASSIVAGRTGELFF.

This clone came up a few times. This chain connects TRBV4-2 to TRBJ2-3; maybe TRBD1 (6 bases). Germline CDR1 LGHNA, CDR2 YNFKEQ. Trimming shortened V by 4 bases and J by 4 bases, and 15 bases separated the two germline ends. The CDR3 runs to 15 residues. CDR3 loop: CASSPLGGKADTQYF. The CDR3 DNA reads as TGTGCCAGCAGCCCGCTAGGGGGTAAAGCAGATACGCAGTATTTT.

The CDR3 coding sequence is TGCGCCAGCAGCCAAGATTACCGCGCTAGCACAGATACGCAGTATTTT. Protein sequence: CASSQDYRASTDTQYF. The chain recombines TRBV4-3 with TRBJ2-3; D is uncertain. V lost 0 bases and J 0 bases, leaving 10 bases between the germline ends. Germline CDR1 LGHNA, CDR2 YSLEER. There are 16 residues in the CDR3.

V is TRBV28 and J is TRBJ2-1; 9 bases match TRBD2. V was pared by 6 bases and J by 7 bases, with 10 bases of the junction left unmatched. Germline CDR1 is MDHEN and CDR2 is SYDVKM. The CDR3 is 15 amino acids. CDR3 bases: TGTGCCAGCAGCGGGGCGGGGGGGCCGCATAATGAGCAGTTCTTC. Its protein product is CASSGAGGPHNEQFF.

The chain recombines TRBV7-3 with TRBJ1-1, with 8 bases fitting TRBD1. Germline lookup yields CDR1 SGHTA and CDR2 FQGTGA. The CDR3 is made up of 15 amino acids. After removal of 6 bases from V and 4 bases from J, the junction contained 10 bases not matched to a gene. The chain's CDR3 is CASSRGDRLATEAFF. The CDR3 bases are TGTGCCAGCAGTCGGGGGGACAGGTTGGCCACTGAAGCTTTCTTT.

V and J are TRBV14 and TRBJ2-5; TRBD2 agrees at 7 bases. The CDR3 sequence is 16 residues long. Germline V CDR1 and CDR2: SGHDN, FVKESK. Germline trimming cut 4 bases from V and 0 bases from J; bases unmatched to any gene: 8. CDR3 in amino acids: CASSLMGRAHQETQYF. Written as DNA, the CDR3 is TGTGCCAGCAGCCTAATGGGGAGGGCCCACCAAGAGACCCAGTACTTC.

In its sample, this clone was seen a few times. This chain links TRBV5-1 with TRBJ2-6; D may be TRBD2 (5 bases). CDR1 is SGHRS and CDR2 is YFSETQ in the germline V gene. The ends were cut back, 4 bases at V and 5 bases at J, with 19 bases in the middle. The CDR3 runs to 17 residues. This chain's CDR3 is CASSPYGLSLRANVLTF. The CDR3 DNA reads TGCGCCAGCAGCCCGTATGGACTGTCCCTCAGGGCCAACGTCCTGACTTTC.

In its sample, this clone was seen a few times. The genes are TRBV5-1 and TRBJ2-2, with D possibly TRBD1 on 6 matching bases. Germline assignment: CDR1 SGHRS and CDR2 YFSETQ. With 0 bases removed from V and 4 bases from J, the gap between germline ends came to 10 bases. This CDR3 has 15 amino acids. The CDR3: CASSLDRAVTGELFF. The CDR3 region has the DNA TGCGCCAGCAGCTTGGACAGGGCGGTCACCGGGGAGCTGTTTTTT.

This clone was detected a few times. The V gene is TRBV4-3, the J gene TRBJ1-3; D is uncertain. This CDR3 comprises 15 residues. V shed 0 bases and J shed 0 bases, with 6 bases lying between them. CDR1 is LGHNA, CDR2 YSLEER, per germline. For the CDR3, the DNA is TGCGCCAGCAGCCAAGAGCCAGGCTCTGGAAACACCATATATTTT. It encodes CASSQEPGSGNTIYF.

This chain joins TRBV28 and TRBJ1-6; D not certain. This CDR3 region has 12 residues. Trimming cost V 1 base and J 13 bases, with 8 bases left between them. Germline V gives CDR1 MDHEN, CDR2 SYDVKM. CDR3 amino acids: CASSLLADPLHF. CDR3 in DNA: TGTGCCAGCAGTTTATTGGCCGATCCCCTCCACTTT.

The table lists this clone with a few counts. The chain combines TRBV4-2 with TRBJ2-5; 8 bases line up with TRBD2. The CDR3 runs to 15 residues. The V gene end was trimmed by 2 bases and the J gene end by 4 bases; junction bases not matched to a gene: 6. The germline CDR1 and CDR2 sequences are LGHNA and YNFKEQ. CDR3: CASSQIGGAGETQYF. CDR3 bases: TGTGCCAGCAGCCAAATCGGGGGGGCCGGAGAGACCCAGTACTTC.

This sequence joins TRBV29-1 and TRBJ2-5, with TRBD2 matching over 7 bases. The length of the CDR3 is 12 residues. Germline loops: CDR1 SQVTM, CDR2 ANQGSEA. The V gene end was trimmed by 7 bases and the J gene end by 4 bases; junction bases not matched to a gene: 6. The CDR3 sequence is CSAKRGGETQYF. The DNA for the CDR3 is TGCAGCGCTAAGCGGGGTGGAGAGACCCAGTACTTC.

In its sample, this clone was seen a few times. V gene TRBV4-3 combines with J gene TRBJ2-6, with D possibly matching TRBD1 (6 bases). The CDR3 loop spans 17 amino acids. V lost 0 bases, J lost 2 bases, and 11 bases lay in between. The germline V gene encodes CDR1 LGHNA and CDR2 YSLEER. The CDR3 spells CASSQDYRATGANVLTF. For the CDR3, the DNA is TGCGCCAGCAGCCAAGACTACAGGGCAACTGGGGCCAACGTCCTGACTTTC.

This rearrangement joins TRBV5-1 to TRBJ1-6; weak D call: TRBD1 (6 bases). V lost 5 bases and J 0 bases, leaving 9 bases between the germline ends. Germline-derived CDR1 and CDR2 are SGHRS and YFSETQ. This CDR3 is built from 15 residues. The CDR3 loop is CASRGASSYNSPLHF. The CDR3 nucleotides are TGCGCCAGCAGGGGGGCGAGCTCCTATAATTCACCCCTCCACTTT.

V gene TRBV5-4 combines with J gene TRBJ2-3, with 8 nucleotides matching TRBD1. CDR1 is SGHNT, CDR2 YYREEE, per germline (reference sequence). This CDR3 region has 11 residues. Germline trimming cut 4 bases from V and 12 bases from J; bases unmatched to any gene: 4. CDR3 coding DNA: TGTGCCAGCAGCGTGGACAGGGAACAGTATTTT. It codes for CASSVDREQYF.

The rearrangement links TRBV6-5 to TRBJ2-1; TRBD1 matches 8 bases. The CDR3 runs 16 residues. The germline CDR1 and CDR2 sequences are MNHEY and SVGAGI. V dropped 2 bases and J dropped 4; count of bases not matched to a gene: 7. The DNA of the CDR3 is TGTGCCAGCAGTTACCATCCGGGACAGGTATACAATGAGCAGTTCTTC. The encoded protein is CASSYHPGQVYNEQFF.

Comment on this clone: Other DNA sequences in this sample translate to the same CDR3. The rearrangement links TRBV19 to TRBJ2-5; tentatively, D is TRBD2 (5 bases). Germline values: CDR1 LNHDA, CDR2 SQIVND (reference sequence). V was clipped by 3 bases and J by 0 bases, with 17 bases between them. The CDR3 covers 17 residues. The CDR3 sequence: CASSIVLGVIHQETQYF. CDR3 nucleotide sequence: TGTGCCAGTAGTATCGTTCTCGGGGTCATACACCAAGAGACCCAGTACTTC.

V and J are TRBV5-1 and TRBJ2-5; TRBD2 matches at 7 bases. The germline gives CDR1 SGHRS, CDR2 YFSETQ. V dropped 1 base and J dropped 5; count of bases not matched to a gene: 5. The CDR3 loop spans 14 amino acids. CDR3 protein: CASSLSTSEETQYF. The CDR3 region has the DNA TGCGCCAGCAGCTTGAGTACTAGCGAGGAGACCCAGTACTTC.

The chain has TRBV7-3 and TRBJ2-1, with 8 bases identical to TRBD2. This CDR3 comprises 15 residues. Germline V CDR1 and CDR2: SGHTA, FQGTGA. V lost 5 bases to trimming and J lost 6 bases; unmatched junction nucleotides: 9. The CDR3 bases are TGTGCCAGCAGCCCGGACAGCGGGAGCCTCAATGAGCAGTTCTTC. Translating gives CASSPDSGSLNEQFF.

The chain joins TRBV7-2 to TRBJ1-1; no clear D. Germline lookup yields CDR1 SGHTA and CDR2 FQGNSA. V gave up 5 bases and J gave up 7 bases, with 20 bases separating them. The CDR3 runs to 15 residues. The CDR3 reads CASSKVGGIAVEAFF. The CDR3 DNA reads TGTGCCAGCAGCAAAGTAGGAGGTATCGCCGTTGAAGCTTTCTTT.

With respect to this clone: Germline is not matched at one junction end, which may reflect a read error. The CDR3 loop is CASSLAWVTVTSTDTQYF. CDR3 sequence (DNA): TGTGCCAGCAGCCTAGCGTGGGTTACAGTAACTAGCACAGATACGCAGTATTTT. The genes are TRBV7-2 and TRBJ2-3; TRBD2 might be the D (6 bases). CDR1 SGHTA and CDR2 FQGNSA come from the germline V gene. The CDR3 totals 18 residues.

The CDR3 loop reads CASSIGRPARNIQYF. The CDR3, as DNA: TGTGCCAGCAGTATCGGGAGGCCCGCCCGAAACATTCAGTACTTC. J is TRBJ2-4 and V is TRBV27; 7 nucleotides align to TRBD2. The V segment lost 5 bases and the J segment 6 bases; nucleotides outside the gene matches: 10. Germline V gene sequence: CDR1 MNHEY, CDR2 SMNVEV (reference sequence). This CDR3 is built from 15 residues.

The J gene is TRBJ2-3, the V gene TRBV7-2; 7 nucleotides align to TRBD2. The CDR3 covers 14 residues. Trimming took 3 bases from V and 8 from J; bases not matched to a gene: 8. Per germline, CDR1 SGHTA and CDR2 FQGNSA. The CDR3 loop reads CASSFSGPGGTQYF. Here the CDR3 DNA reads TGTGCCAGCAGCTTTTCAGGACCGGGGGGTACGCAGTATTTT.

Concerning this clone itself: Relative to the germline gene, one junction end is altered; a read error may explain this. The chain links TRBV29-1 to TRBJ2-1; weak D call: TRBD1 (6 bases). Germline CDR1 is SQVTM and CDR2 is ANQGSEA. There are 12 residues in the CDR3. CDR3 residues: CSVGPGDKEQFF. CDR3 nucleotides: TGCAGCGTCGGGCCCGGGGACAAGGAGCAGTTCTTC.